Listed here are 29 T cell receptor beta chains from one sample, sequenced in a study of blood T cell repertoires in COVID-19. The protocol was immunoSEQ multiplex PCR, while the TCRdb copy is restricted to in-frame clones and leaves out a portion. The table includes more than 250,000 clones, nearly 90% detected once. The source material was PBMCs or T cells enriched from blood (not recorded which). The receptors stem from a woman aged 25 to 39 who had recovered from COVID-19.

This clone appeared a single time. Here the CDR3 reads CATSWASNYGYTF. The CDR3 bases are TGTGCCACGAGCTGGGCGTCTAACTATGGCTACACCTTC. This chain uses TRBV12-3 or TRBV12-4 with TRBJ1-2; D gene ambiguous. The CDR3 runs 13 residues. The germline V and J ends were trimmed by 10 bases and 0 bases, with 12 bases remaining between them.

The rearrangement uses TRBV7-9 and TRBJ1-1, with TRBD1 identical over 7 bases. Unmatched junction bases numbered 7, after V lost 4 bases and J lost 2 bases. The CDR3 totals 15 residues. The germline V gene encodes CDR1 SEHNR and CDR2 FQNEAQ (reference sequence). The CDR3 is CASSSPGTENTEAFF. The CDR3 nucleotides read TGTGCCAGCAGCTCCCCCGGGACAGAAAACACTGAAGCTTTCTTT.

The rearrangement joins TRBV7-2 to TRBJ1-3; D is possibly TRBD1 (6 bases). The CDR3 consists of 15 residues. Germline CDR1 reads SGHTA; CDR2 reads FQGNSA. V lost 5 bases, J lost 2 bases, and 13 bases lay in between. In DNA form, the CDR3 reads TGTGCCAGCAGCGGCAGGGGCTCGACTGGAAACACCATATATTTT. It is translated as CASSGRGSTGNTIYF. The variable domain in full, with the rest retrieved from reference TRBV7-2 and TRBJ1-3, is GAGVSQSPSNKVTEKGKDVELRCDPISGHTALYWYRQSLGQGLEFLIYFQGNSAPDKSGLPSDRFSAERTGGSVSTLTIQRTQQEDSAVYLCASSGRGSTGNTIYFGEGSWLTVV.

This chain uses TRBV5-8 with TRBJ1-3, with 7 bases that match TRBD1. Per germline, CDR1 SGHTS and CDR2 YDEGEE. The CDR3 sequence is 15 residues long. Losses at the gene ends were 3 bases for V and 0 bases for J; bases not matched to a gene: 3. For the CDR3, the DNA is TGTGCCAGCAGCTCGACAGGGAGCTCTGGAAACACCATATATTTT. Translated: CASSSTGSSGNTIYF.

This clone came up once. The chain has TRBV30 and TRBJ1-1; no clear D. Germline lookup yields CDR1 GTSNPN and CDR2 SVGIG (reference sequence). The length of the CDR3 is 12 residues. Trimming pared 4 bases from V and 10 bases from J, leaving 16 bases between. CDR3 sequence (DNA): TGTGCCTGGAAGTACCACTCCCGGGGAGCTTTCTTT. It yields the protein CAWKYHSRGAFF.

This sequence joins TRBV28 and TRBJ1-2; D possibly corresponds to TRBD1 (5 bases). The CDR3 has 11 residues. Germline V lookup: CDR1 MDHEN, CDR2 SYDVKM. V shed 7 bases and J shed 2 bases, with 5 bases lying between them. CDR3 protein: CASTGNYGYTF. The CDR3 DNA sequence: TGTGCCAGCACAGGGAACTATGGCTACACCTTC.

The CDR3 DNA follows: TGTGCCAGCACCCCGACAGGGGGGCCAGATACGCAGTATTTT. Amino acid sequence: CASTPTGGPDTQYF. The chain combines TRBV2 with TRBJ2-3, with 9 bases matching TRBD1. Germline CDR1 SNHLY, CDR2 FYNNEI. The CDR3 spans 14 residues. V was clipped by 7 bases and J by 4 bases; unmatched bases: 6.

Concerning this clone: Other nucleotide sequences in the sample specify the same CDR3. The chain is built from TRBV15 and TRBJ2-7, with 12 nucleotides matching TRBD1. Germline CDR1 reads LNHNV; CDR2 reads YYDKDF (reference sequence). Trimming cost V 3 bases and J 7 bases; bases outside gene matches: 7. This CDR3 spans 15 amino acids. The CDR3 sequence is CATSRPGQGAREQYF. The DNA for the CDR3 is TGTGCCACCAGCAGGCCGGGACAGGGGGCTCGTGAGCAGTACTTC.

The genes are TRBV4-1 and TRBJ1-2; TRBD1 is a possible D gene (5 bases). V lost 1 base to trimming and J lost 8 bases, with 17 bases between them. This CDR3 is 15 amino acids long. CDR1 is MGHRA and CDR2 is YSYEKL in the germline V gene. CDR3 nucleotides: TGCGCCAGCAGCCAAGCCTCCCCAGGGTCGGAGGGCTACACCTTC. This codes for CASSQASPGSEGYTF.

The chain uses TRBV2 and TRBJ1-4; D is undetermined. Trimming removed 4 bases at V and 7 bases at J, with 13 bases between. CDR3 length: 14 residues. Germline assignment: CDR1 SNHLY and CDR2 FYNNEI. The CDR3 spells CASSVGVLSEKLFF. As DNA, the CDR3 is TGTGCCAGCAGTGTGGGAGTGCTTAGTGAAAAACTGTTTTTT.

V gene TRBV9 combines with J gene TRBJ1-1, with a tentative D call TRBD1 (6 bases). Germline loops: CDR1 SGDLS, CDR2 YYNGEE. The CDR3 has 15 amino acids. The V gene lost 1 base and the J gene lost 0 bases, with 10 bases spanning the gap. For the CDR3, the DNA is TGTGCCAGCAGCGTAAGCGGGGGGCTGAACACTGAAGCTTTCTTT. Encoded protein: CASSVSGGLNTEAFF.

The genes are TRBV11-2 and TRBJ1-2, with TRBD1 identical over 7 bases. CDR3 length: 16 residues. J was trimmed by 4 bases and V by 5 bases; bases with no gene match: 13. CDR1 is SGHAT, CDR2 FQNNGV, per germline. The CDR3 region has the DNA TGTGCCAGCAGCCCCCTAGGGACAGCTGCCTTCTATGGCTACACCTTC. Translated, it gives CASSPLGTAAFYGYTF.

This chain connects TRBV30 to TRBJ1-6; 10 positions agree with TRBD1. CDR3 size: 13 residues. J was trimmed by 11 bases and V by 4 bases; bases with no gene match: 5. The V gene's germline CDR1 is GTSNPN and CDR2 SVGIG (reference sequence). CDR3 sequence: CAWIDRGLAPLHF. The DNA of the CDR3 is TGTGCCTGGATCGACAGGGGGCTGGCACCCCTCCACTTT.

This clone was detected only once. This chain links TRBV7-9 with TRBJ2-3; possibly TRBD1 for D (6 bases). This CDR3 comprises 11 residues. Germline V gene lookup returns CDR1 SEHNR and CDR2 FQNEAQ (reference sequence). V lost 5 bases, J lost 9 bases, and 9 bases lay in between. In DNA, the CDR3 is TGTGCCAGCAGCCCCCAGGGGACGCAGTATTTT. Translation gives CASSPQGTQYF.

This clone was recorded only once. CDR3 in DNA: TGTGCCAGCAACCCACCGGGAACCTATGGCTACACCTTC. It yields the protein CASNPPGTYGYTF. This chain links TRBV6-5 with TRBJ1-2; D is uncertain. Trimming left V 7 bases short and J 4 bases short, with 13 bases between. Germline-derived CDR1 and CDR2 are MNHEY and SVGAGI. The CDR3 covers 13 residues.

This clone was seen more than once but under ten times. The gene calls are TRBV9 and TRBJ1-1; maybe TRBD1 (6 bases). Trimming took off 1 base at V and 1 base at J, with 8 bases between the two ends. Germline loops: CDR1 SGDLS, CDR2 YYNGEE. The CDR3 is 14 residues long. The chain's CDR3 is CASSVRTENTEAFF. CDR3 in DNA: TGTGCCAGCAGCGTAAGGACAGAGAACACTGAAGCTTTCTTT.

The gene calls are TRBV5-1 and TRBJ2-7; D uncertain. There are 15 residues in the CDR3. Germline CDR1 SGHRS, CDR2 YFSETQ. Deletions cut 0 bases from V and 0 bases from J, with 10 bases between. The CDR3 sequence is CASSLDLYSSYEQYF. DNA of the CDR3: TGCGCCAGCAGCTTGGACCTCTACTCCTCCTACGAGCAGTACTTC. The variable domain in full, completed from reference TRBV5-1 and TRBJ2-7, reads KAGVTQTPRYLIKTRGQQVTLSCSPISGHRSVSWYQQTPGQGLQFLFEYFSETQRNKGNFPGRFSGRQFSNSRSEMNVSTLELGDSALYLCASSLDLYSSYEQYFGPGTRLTVT.

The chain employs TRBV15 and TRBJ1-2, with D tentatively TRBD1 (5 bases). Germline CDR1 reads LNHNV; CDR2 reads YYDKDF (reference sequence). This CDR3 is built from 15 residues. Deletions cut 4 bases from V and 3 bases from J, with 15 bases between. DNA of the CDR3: TGTGCCACCAGCACCGGGAGCGGGGGATACTATGGCTACACCTTC. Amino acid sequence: CATSTGSGGYYGYTF.

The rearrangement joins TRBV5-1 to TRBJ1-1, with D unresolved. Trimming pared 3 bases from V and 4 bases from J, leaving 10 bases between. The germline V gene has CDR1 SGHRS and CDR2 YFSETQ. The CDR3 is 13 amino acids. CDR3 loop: CASSSGSSTEAFF. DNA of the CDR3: TGCGCCAGCAGCTCGGGTAGCTCCACTGAAGCTTTCTTT. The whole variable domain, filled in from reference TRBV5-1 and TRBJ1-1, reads KAGVTQTPRYLIKTRGQQVTLSCSPISGHRSVSWYQQTPGQGLQFLFEYFSETQRNKGNFPGRFSGRQFSNSRSEMNVSTLELGDSALYLCASSSGSSTEAFFGQGTRLTVV.

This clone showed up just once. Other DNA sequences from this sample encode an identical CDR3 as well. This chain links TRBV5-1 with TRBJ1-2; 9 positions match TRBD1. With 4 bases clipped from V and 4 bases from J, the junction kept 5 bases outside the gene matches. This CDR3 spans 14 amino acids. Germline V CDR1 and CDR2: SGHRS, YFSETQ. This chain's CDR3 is CASSPGQGGYGYTF. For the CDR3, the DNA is TGCGCCAGCAGCCCGGGACAGGGTGGCTATGGCTACACCTTC.

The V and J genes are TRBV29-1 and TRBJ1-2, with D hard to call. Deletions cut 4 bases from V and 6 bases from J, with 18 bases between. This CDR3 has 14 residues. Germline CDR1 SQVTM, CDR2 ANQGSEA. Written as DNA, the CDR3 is TGCAGCGTTGCGGGCCGTGAAGTGAGGGATGGCTACACCTTC. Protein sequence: CSVAGREVRDGYTF. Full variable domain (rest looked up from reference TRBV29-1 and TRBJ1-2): SAVISQKPSRDICQRGTSLTIQCQVDSQVTMMFWYRQQPGQSLTLIATANQGSEATYESGFVIDKFPISRPNLTFSTLTVSNMSPEDSSIYLCSVAGREVRDGYTFGSGTRLTVV.

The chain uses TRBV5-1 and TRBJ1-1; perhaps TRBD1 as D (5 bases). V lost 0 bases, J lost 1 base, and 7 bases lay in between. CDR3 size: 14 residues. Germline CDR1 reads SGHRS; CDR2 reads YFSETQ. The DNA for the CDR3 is TGCGCCAGCAGCTTGGACAGGAAGAACACTGAAGCTTTCTTT. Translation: CASSLDRKNTEAFF.

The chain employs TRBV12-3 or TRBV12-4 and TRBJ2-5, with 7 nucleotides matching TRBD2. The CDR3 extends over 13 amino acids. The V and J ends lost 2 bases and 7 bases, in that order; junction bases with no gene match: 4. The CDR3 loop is CASSLKASGTQYF. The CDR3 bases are TGTGCCAGCAGTTTAAAGGCTAGCGGGACCCAGTACTTC.

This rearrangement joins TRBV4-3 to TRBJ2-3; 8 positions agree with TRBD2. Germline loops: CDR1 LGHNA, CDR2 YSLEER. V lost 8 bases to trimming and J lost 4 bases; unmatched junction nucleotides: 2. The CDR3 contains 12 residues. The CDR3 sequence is CASGRGADTQYF. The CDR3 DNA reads TGCGCCAGCGGGCGGGGGGCAGATACGCAGTATTTT.

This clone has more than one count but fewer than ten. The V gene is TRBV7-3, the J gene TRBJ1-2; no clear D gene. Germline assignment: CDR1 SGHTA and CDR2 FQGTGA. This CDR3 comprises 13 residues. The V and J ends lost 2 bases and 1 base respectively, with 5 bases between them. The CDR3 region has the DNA TGTGCCAGCAGCTTAGGAGATAACTATGGCTACACCTTC. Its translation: CASSLGDNYGYTF.

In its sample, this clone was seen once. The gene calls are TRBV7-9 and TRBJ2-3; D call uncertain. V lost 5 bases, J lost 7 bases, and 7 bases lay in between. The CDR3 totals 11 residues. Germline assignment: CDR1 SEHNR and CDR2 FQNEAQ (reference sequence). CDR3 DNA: TGTGCCAGCAGCCTAGATAATACGCAGTATTTT. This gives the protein CASSLDNTQYF.

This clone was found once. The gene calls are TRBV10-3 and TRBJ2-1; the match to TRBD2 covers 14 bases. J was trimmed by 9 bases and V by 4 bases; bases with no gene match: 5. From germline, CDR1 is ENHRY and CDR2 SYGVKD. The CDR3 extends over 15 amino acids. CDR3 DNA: TGTGCCATCAGTGTGACTAGCGGGGGGGCGGGTGAGCAGTTCTTC. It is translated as CAISVTSGGAGEQFF.

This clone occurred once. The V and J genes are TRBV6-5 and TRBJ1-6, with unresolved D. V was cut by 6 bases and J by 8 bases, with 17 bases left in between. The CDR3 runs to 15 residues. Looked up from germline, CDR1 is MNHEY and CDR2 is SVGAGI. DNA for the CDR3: TGTGCCAGCAGGGAGGTGGGGAGCCCAGATTCACCCCTCCACTTT. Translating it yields CASREVGSPDSPLHF.

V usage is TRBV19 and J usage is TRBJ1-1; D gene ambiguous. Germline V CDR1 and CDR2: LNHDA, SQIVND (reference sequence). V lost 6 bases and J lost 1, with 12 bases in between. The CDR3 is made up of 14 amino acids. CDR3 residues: CASSRLAGNTEAFF. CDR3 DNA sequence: TGTGCCAGTAGCCGCTTAGCTGGGAACACTGAAGCTTTCTTT.